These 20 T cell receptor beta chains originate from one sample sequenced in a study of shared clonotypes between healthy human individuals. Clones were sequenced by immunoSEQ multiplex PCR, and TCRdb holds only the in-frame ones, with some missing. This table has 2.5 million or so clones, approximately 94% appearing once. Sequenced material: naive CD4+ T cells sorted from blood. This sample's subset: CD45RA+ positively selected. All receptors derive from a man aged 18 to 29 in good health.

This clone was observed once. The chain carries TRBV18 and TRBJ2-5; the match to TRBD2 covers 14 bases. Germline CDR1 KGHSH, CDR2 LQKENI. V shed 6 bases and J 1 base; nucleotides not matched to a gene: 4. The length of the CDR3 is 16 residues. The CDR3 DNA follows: TGTGCCAGCTCGAGGACTAGCGGGGGGTCCCAAGAGACCCAGTACTTC. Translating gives CASSRTSGGSQETQYF.

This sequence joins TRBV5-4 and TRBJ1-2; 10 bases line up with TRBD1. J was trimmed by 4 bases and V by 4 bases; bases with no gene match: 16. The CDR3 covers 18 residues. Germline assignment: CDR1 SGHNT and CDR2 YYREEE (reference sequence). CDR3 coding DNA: TGTGCCAGCAGCCTAGGCCATCTTGCGGGACAGGGGAGCTATGGCTACACCTTC. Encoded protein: CASSLGHLAGQGSYGYTF.

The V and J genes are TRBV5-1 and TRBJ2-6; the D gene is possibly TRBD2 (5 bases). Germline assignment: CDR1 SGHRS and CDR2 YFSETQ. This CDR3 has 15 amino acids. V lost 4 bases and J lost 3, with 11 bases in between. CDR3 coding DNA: TGCGCCAGCAGCCCAGGAGGAAATGGGGCCAACGTCCTGACTTTC. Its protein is CASSPGGNGANVLTF.

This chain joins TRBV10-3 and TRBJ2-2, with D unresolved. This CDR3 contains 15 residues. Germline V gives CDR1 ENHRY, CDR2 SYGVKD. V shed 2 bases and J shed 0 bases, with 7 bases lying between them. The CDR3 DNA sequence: TGTGCCATCAGTGAGGGAGAACCGAACACCGGGGAGCTGTTTTTT. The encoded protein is CAISEGEPNTGELFF.

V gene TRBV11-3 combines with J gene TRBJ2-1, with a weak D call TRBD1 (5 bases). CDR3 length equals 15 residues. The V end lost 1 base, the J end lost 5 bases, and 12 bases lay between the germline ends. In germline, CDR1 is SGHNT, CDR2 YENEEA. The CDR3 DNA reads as TGTGCCAGCAGCTTAGGACAGAAGGGGAACAATGAGCAGTTCTTC. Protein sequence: CASSLGQKGNNEQFF.

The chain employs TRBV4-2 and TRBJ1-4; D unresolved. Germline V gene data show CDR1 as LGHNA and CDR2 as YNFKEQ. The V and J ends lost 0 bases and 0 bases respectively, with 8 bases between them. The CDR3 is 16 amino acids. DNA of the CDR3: TGTGCCAGCAGCCAAGAGCTGAGGGCAACTAATGAAAAACTGTTTTTT. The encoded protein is CASSQELRATNEKLFF.

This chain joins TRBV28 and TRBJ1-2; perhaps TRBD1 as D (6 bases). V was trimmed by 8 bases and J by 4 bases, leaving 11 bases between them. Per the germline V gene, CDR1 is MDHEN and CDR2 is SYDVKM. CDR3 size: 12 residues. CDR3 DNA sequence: TGTGCCAGCGAGGTGGACAGCTATGGCTACACCTTC. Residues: CASEVDSYGYTF.

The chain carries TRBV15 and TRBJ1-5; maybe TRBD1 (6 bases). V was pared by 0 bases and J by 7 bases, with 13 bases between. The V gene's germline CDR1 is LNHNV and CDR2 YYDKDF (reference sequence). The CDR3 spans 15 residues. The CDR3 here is CATSRDNRDGQPQHF. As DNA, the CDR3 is TGTGCCACCAGCAGAGATAACAGGGATGGCCAGCCCCAGCATTTT.

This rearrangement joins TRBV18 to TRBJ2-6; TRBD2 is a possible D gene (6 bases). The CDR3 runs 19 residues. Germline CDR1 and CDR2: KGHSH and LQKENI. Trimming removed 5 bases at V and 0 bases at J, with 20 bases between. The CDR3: CASSLYSTRDSSGANVLTF. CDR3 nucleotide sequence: TGTGCCAGCTCATTATATTCAACTCGGGACTCCTCTGGGGCCAACGTCCTGACTTTC.

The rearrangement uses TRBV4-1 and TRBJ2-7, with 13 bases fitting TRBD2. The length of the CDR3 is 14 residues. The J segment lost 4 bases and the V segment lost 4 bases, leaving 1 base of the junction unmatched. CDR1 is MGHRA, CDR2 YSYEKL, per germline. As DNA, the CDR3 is TGCGCCAGCAGCCGACTAGCGGGGGGATACGAGCAGTACTTC. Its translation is CASSRLAGGYEQYF.

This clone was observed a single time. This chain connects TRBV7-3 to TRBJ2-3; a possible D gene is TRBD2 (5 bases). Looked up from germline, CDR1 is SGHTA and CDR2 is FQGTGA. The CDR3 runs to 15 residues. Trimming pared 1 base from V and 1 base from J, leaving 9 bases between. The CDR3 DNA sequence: TGTGCCAGCAGCTTAAATAGCGTAGGCACAGATACGCAGTATTTT. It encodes CASSLNSVGTDTQYF.

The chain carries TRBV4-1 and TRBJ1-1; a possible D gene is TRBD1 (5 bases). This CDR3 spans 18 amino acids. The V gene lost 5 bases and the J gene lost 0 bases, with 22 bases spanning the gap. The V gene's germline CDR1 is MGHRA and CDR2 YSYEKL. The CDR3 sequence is CASSFRPKSRDMNTEAFF. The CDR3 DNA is TGCGCCAGCAGCTTTCGCCCTAAATCCAGGGATATGAACACTGAAGCTTTCTTT.

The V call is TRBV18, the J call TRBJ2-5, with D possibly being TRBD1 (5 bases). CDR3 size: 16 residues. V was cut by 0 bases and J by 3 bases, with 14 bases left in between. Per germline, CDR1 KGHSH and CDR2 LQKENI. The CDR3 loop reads CASSPPGRYLEETQYF. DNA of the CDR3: TGTGCCAGCTCACCACCGGGGCGATACTTGGAAGAGACCCAGTACTTC.

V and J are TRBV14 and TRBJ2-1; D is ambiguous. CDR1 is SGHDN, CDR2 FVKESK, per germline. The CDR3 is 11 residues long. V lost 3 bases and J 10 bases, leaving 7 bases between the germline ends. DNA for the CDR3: TGTGCCAGCAGCCACGGGTTCGAGCAGTTCTTC. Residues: CASSHGFEQFF.

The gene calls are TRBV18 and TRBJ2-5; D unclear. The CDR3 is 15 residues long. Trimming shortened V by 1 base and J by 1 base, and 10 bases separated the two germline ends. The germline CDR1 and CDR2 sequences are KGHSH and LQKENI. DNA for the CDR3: TGTGCCAGCTCACCACAACTCGTCAGCCAAGAGACCCAGTACTTC. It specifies CASSPQLVSQETQYF.

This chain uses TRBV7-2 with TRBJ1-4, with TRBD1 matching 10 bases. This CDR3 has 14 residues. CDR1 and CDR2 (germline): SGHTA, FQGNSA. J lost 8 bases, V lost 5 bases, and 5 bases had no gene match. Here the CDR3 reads CASSHGTGAEKLFF. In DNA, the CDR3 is TGTGCCAGCAGCCACGGGACAGGGGCAGAAAAACTGTTTTTT.

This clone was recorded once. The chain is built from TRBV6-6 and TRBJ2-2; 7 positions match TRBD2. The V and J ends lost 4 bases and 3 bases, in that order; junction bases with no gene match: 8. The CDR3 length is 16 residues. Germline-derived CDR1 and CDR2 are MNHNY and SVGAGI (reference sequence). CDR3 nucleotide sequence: TGTGCCAGCAGTTCAAGCGGGGAGGGAGACACCGGGGAGCTGTTTTTT. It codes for CASSSSGEGDTGELFF.

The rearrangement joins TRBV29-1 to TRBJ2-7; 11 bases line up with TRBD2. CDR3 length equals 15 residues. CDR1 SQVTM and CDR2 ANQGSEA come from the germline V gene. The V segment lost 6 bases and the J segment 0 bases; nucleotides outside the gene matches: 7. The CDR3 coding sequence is TGCAGCGTGGGGGATACTAGCGGGGGCTCCTACGAGCAGTACTTC. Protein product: CSVGDTSGGSYEQYF.

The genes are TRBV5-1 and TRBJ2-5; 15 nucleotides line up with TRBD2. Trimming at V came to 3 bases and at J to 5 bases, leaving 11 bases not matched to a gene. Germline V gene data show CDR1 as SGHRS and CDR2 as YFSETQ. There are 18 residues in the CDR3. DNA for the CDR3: TGCGCCAGCAGCTCCCAACCGGGACTAGCGGGGGGTGAGGAGACCCAGTACTTC. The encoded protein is CASSSQPGLAGGEETQYF. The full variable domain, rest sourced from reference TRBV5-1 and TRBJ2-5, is KAGVTQTPRYLIKTRGQQVTLSCSPISGHRSVSWYQQTPGQGLQFLFEYFSETQRNKGNFPGRFSGRQFSNSRSEMNVSTLELGDSALYLCASSSQPGLAGGEETQYFGPGTRLLVL.

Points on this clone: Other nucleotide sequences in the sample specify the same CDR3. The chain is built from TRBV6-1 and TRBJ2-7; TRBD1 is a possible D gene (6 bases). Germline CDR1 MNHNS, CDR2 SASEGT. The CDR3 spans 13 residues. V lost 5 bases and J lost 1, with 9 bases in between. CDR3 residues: CASSLQGSYEQYF. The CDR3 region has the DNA TGTGCCAGCAGTCTACAGGGTTCCTACGAGCAGTACTTC.